A selection of T cell receptor beta chains follows, all from one sample in a study of early T cells in non-severe SARS-CoV-2 infection. TCRdb passed the 5' RACE reads through MiXCR, listing each CDR3 protein once. Of fewer than 85,000 distinct CDR3 sequences in the sample, around 10% are singletons; the top ten hold around 11%. Sequencing used whole blood, obtained at baseline. These receptors were taken from an adult who was a healthcare worker with PCR-confirmed SARS-CoV-2 infection or an uninfected control (not recorded which). Both conserved end residues are part of each CDR3. The D gene is left open where the match is weak. Where a row states a size, it is once, few, many or the class of an expanded clone; other rows omit it.

>19|NA|TRBJ2-6|TRBV28|TRBD1
TGTGCCAGCACCGGGACAGGGATCTCAGCCTGGTCTGGGGCCAACGTCCTGACTTTC
CASTGTGISAWSGANVLTF
>17|few|TRBJ2-5|TRBV24-1|TRBD2
TGTGCCACCAGTGATTTCCCTCGGACTAGCGGCGGAGAGACCCAGTACTTC
CATSDFPRTSGGETQYF
>15|few|TRBJ2-3|TRBV10-3|TRBD2
TGTGCCATCACAAACCTAGCGGGGGGGCCGAGTACGCAGTATTTT
CAITNLAGGPSTQYF
>15|NA|TRBJ2-1|TRBV12-3/TRBV12-4|TRBD2
TGTGCCAGCAGTTTAGGCGGGGGAGATTACAATGAGCAGTTCTTC
CASSLGGGDYNEQFF
>15|few|TRBJ2-4|TRBV20-1|TRBD1
TGCAGTGCTAGCCCCGGACAGGGAGGTAAAAACATTCAGTACTTC
CSASPGQGGKNIQYF
>13|few|TRBJ1-1|TRBV12-3/TRBV12-4|NA
TGTGCCAGCAGTTTAGGACCGGGAACTGAAGCTTTCTTT
CASSLGPGTEAFF
>15|NA|TRBJ1-3|TRBV12-3/TRBV12-4|NA
TGTGCCAGCAGTTTATGGGTAGGGACTGGAAACACCATATATTTT
CASSLWVGTGNTIYF
>17|few|TRBJ1-3|TRBV6-6|NA
TGTGCCAGCAGTTATTTCGCCGTAGGGGACTCTGGAAACACCATATATTTT
CASSYFAVGDSGNTIYF
>13|few|TRBJ1-1|TRBV6-2/TRBV6-3|TRBD1
TGTGCCAGCAGCCGCGGACAGGGCACTGAAGCTTTCTTT
CASSRGQGTEAFF
>17|few|TRBJ1-3|TRBV7-2|NA
TGTGCCAGCAGCTTAGCGCGGGCAGGGAGCTCTGGAAACACCATATATTTT
CASSLARAGSSGNTIYF
>15|many|TRBJ2-5|TRBV12-3/TRBV12-4|NA
TGTGCCAGCAGTTTAGGACAGGTACTTCAAGAGACCCAGTACTTC
CASSLGQVLQETQYF
>13|NA|TRBJ2-3|TRBV2|TRBD1
TGTGCCAGCACCCACAGGGGTGCAGATACGCAGTATTTT
CASTHRGADTQYF
>15|many|TRBJ1-5|TRBV7-2|NA
TGTGCCAGCAGCTCACTGGCAAATAGCAATCAGCCCCAGCATTTT
CASSSLANSNQPQHF
>13|NA|TRBJ1-6|TRBV6-1|NA
TGTGCCAGCAATAGTCTACCAAATTCACCCCTCCACTTT
CASNSLPNSPLHF
>13|many|TRBJ2-1|TRBV29-1|NA
TGCAGCGTTGAAGCCACAGGGTTTGGTGAGCAGTTCTTC
CSVEATGFGEQFF